This passage covers 13 T cell receptor beta chains from one sample sequenced in a study of identical twins. Via MiXCR, TCRdb re-called the 5' RACE reads, giving one row per CDR3 protein. The repertoire holds fewer than 650,000 distinct CDR3 sequences, with just under 10% as singletons. These same data were also listed under a study on yellow fever vaccine responses in identical twins.

The sequenced material came from PBMCs. The receptors here all came from a woman between 18 and 29 years old in good health.

This clonotype was detected many times. CDR3 nucleotides: TGCGCCAGCAGCTTTGACACATACTACGAGCAGTACTTC. This sequence encodes CASSFDTYYEQYF. V is TRBV5-1 and J is TRBJ2-7; no reliable D call. The germline V gene encodes CDR1 SGHRS and CDR2 YFSETQ. V lost 2 bases, J lost 3 bases, and 9 bases lay in between. This CDR3 has 13 residues.

The sample holds many counts of this clonotype. V is TRBV7-9 and J is TRBJ1-1; 9 bases align to TRBD1. CDR3 length: 15 amino acids. The J segment lost 1 base and the V segment lost 1 base, leaving 1 base of the junction unmatched. Germline CDR1 SEHNR, CDR2 FQNEAQ (reference sequence). The CDR3 nucleotides are TGTGCCAGCAGCTTAGGGGACAGGGAGAACACTGAAGCTTTCTTT. Its translation: CASSLGDRENTEAFF.

This chain connects TRBV28 to TRBJ1-2; D is perhaps TRBD1 (5 bases). CDR1 and CDR2 (germline): MDHEN, SYDVKM. Between the trimmed V and J ends, which lost 1 base and 2 bases, there was a span of 14 bases. There are 16 residues in the CDR3. The CDR3 reads CASSLSPTGQNYGYTF. The CDR3 DNA reads as TGTGCCAGCAGTTTATCTCCCACGGGGCAAAACTATGGCTACACCTTC.

This clonotype was observed at least ten times. V and J are TRBV20-1 and TRBJ2-1; D is uncertain. The CDR3 consists of 11 residues. Germline lookup yields CDR1 DFQATT and CDR2 SNEGSKA (reference sequence). V was shortened by 5 bases and J by 12 bases, with 14 bases between the two germline ends. The DNA for the CDR3 is TGCAGTGCTTCCCGTTCCAAAGGGCAGTTCTTC. Translation gives CSASRSKGQFF.

The chain combines TRBV29-1 with TRBJ1-5, with 9 bases lining up with TRBD1. CDR1 is SQVTM, CDR2 ANQGSEA, per germline. The CDR3 runs 13 residues. Germline trimming cut 7 bases from V and 6 bases from J; bases unmatched to any gene: 7. In DNA, the CDR3 is TGCAGCGCCACGGGACAGGGTGGTCAGCCCCAGCATTTT. Its translation is CSATGQGGQPQHF.

A few counts support this clonotype. The rearrangement links TRBV7-2 to TRBJ1-1, with D perhaps TRBD1 (5 bases). V was clipped by 0 bases and J by 0 bases, with 11 bases between them. Germline V gives CDR1 SGHTA, CDR2 FQGNSA. The CDR3 is 16 residues long. In nucleotides, the CDR3 is TGTGCCAGCAGCTTAGCTGGGACGGGGATGAACACTGAAGCTTTCTTT. This gives the protein CASSLAGTGMNTEAFF.

The chain recombines TRBV2 with TRBJ2-1; TRBD2 aligns across 7 bases. CDR1 and CDR2 from the germline V gene are SNHLY and FYNNEI. The CDR3 length is 16 residues. The junction had 16 bases not matched to a gene; V was cut back by 10 bases and J by 4 bases. CDR3 amino acids: CANTLRIAGLYNEQFF. The CDR3 DNA follows: TGTGCCAACACCTTACGGATAGCGGGCCTTTACAATGAGCAGTTCTTC.

The chain carries TRBV12-3 or TRBV12-4 and TRBJ2-2; D may be TRBD1 or TRBD2 (5 bases each). Trimming pared 10 bases from V and 5 bases from J, leaving 14 bases between. The CDR3 length is 13 residues. The CDR3 coding sequence is TGTGCCACCGGGACGAGGTGGACCGGGGAGCTGTTTTTT. Its protein is CATGTRWTGELFF.

The chain employs TRBV11-2 and TRBJ2-1; either TRBD1 or TRBD2 may fit D (5 bases each). The V gene's germline CDR1 is SGHAT and CDR2 FQNNGV. The CDR3 is 16 amino acids. Trimming left V 3 bases short and J 4 bases short, with 16 bases between. CDR3 sequence: CASSLGSGDPYNEQFF. The CDR3 region has the DNA TGTGCCAGCAGCTTGGGTTCCGGGGACCCTTACAATGAGCAGTTCTTC.

This clonotype was seen only a few times. This chain uses TRBV5-1 with TRBJ2-1; D gene unclear. Germline V gene sequence: CDR1 SGHRS, CDR2 YFSETQ. V lost 2 bases to trimming and J lost 3 bases, with 12 bases between them. This CDR3 region has 15 residues. CDR3 in amino acids: CASSFESAHYNEQFF. DNA for the CDR3: TGCGCCAGCAGCTTCGAGAGCGCCCACTACAATGAGCAGTTCTTC. Full variable domain (remainder filled in from reference TRBV5-1 and TRBJ2-1): KAGVTQTPRYLIKTRGQQVTLSCSPISGHRSVSWYQQTPGQGLQFLFEYFSETQRNKGNFPGRFSGRQFSNSRSEMNVSTLELGDSALYLCASSFESAHYNEQFFGPGTRLTVL.

V and J are TRBV25-1 and TRBJ2-7, with D possibly called TRBD1 or TRBD2 (5 bases each). Germline-derived CDR1 and CDR2 are MGHDK and SYGVNS. This CDR3 region has 13 residues. V was shortened by 7 bases and J by 5 bases, with 15 bases between the two germline ends. The CDR3 loop is CASTEGQINEQYF. The DNA for the CDR3 is TGTGCCAGCACCGAGGGGCAGATTAACGAGCAGTACTTC.

A few counts support this clonotype. V gene TRBV5-1 combines with J gene TRBJ2-1, with 13 nucleotides matching TRBD2. The CDR3 has 16 residues. Unmatched junction bases numbered 1, after V lost 0 bases and J lost 4 bases. Germline CDR1 is SGHRS and CDR2 is YFSETQ. CDR3 in amino acids: CASSLELAGGYNEQFF. Here the CDR3 DNA reads TGCGCCAGCAGCTTGGAACTAGCGGGAGGGTACAATGAGCAGTTCTTC.

This clonotype showed up just a few times. The genes are TRBV7-8 and TRBJ2-7, with D unclear. This CDR3 comprises 13 residues. Looked up from germline, CDR1 is SGHVS and CDR2 is FQNEAQ. V lost 0 bases to trimming and J lost 7 bases, with 10 bases between them. The CDR3 nucleotides are TGTGCCAGCAGCTTAGCGGCAGTGGGGGAGCAGTACTTC. This sequence encodes CASSLAAVGEQYF. Together with reference TRBV7-8 and TRBJ2-7, the CDR3 gives the full variable domain: GAGVSQSPRYKVAKRGQDVALRCDPISGHVSLFWYQQALGQGPEFLTYFQNEAQLDKSGLPSDRFFAERPEGSVSTLKIQRTQQEDSAVYLCASSLAAVGEQYFGPGTRLTVT.